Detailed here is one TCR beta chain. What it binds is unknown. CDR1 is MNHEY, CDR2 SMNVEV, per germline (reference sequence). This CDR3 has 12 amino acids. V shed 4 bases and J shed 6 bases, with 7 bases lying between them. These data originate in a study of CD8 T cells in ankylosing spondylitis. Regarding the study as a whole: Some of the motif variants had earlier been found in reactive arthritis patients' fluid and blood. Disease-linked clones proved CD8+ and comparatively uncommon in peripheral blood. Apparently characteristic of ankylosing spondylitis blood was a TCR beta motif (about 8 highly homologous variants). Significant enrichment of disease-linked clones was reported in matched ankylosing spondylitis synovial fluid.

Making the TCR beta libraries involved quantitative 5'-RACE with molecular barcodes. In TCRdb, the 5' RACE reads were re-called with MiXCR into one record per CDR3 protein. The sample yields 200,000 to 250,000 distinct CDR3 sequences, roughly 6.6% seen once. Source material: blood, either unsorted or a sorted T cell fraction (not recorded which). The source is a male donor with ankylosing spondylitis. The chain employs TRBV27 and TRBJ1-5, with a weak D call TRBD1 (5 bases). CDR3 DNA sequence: TGTGCCAGCAGTTCTGGGACTCAGCCCCAGCATTTT. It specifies CASSSGTQPQHF.